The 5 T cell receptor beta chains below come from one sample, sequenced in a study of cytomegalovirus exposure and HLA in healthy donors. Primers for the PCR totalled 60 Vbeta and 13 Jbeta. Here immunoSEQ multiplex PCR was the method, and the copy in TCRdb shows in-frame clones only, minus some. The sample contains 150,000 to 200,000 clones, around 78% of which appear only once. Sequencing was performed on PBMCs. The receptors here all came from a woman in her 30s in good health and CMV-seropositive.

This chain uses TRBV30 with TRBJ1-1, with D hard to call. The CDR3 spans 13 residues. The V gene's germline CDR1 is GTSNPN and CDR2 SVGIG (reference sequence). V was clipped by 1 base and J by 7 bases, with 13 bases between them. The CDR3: CAWSAGLEGEAFF. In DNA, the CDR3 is TGTGCCTGGAGTGCGGGGTTGGAGGGTGAAGCTTTCTTT.

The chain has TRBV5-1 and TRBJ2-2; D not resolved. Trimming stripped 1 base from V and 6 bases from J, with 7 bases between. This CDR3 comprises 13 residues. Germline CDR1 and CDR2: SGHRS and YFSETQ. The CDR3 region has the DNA TGCGCCAGCAGCTTGATCAGCGCCGGGGAGCTGTTTTTT. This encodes CASSLISAGELFF.

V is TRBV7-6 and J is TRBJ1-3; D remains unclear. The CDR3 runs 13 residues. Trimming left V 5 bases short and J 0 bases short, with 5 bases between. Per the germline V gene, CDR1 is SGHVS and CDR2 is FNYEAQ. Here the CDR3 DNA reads TGTGCCAGCAGCGCCAGCTCTGGAAACACCATATATTTT. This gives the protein CASSASSGNTIYF.

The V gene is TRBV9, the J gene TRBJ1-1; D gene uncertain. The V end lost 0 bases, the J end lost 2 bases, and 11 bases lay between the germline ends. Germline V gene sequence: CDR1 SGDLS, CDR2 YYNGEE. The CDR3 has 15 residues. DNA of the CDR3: TGTGCCAGCAGCGTAGCGACCCTAGGAAACACTGAAGCTTTCTTT. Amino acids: CASSVATLGNTEAFF. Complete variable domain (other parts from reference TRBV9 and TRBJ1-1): DSGVTQTPKHLITATGQRVTLRCSPRSGDLSVYWYQQSLDQGLQFLIQYYNGEERAKGNILERFSAQQFPDLHSELNLSSLELGDSALYFCASSVATLGNTEAFFGQGTRLTVV.

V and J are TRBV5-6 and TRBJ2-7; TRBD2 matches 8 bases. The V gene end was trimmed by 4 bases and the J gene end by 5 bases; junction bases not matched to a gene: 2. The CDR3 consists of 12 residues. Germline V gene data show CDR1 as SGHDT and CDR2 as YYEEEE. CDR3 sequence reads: CASSAGGNEQYF. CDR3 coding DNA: TGTGCCAGCAGCGCGGGAGGAAACGAGCAGTACTTC.